This record looks at one T cell receptor beta chain sequence and its context. This sample is part of a study of blood T cell repertoires in COVID-19. In the authors' workflow: Cell counts per sample came from amplifying reference gene primers. Generated by immunoSEQ multiplex PCR, the TCRdb table keeps only in-frame clones and is missing some. V and J calls and clone size are those listed in that table; D and trimming were worked out from the DNA. The data contain 100,000 to 150,000 clones, about 77% of them seen just once; the ten biggest clones take up approximately 25%. The sequence derives from a human donor in a cohort sampled during active COVID-19. Sequenced: peripheral blood.

This CDR3 is CASSPRESTDTQYF. The CDR3 bases are TGTGCCAGCAGCCCTAGAGAGTCTACAGATACGCAGTATTTT. This sequence joins TRBV11-2 and TRBJ2-3, with D unclear. The CDR3 length is 14 residues. Germline V CDR1 and CDR2: SGHAT, FQNNGV. The ends were cut back, 5 bases at V and 3 bases at J, with 12 bases in the middle.